The T cell receptor beta chain under discussion was sequenced for a study of T cells in Graves' hyperthyroidism and ophthalmopathy. RNA transcripts provided the source from which TCR beta CDR3 regions were amplified. HTBI primers drove first-round RT-PCR of the TCR CDR3. One entry per CDR3 protein results from TCRdb running MiXCR on the multiplex PCR reads. The repertoire holds about 510,000 distinct CDR3 sequences, with 14% as singletons. Roughly 9.1 ml of fresh peripheral blood supplied the PBMCs. Details on this clonotype: The antigen is undetermined.

V dropped 4 bases and J dropped 3; count of bases not matched to a gene: 4. This CDR3 region has 14 residues. The germline CDR1 and CDR2 sequences are DFQATT and SNEGSKA (reference sequence). Overall study results and limits: Before onset, by a median of around six months, the model predicted ophthalmopathy.

This clonotype was sampled from a woman between 40 and 55 years old with Graves' hyperthyroidism. The specimen was blood. The chain uses TRBV20-1 and TRBJ2-7, with 12 bases identical to TRBD1. The CDR3 spells CSATGTGGFYEQYF. DNA for the CDR3: TGCAGTGCTACCGGGACAGGGGGCTTCTACGAGCAGTACTTC.